This paragraph covers one T cell receptor beta chain sequence. Its antigen is as yet unknown. J gave up 8 bases and V 3 bases, and 13 bases lay outside the gene matches. From germline, CDR1 is DFQATT and CDR2 SNEGSKA (reference sequence). The CDR3 covers 15 residues. Only in-frame clones appear in the TCRdb table, and some are missing; sequencing was by immunoSEQ multiplex PCR. The data contain around 130,000 clones, about 93% of them singletons. The sample comes from a study of T cell responses to AZD1222 COVID-19 vaccine. Study-wide findings and caveats: Repertoires were collected only later (after the peak T cell response had occurred).

The sample was peripheral blood, taken on day 0 of AZD1222 vaccination. The V call is TRBV20-1, the J call TRBJ1-2, with 9 bases fitting TRBD1. The source of this sequence is an adult in good health. The DNA for the CDR3 is TGCAGTGCTAGTAGGGCTGACAGGGGGGCGAAAGGCTACACCTTC. It codes for CSASRADRGAKGYTF.